This TCR beta chain stems from a study of blood T cells in healthy people across ages (dated by TCRdb to about 2015). In the study overall: In model experiments, template switching captured about one uniquely barcoded TCR beta cDNA molecule for every two T cells. Using deep sequencing normalized with unique cDNA molecular identifiers, the study measured how TCR beta repertoire diversity changes with age. Donors were grouped into four age groups: young (average roughly 17 years), middle-aged (39), aged (around 66) and long-lived (approximately 78). To avoid experimental bias, donors of different ages were spread randomly across the sequencing lanes. Using the same blood draw, the study looked at two additional independent replicas of 1 million unique cDNA reads for two donors, one aged 18 to 30 and the other aged 80 or older. The study at large found these results: The long-lived group showed more naive CD4+ T cells, fewer expanded clones and increased TCR diversity than the aged group, suggesting age selection. There was a strong correlation between observed TCR beta diversity and the percentage of naive T cells measured by flow cytometry. As age increased, observed TCR beta diversity per million T cells dropped in a roughly linear way, and a significant reduction was already evident by age 40. Bulk unsorted PBMC profiling prevented conclusive comparison of naive and antigen-experienced compartments. Estimates of total diversity from one million sequenced T cells were regarded as lower bounds and underestimates. The CMV infection status of donors was not known, potentially confounding age-related changes in expanded clonotypes.

The library was made by 5' RACE. For sequencing, an Illumina HiSeq 2500 was employed. A second 7 to 11 cycle PCR used a sample-barcoded 5' primer and a J-beta primer mix. A template-switch 5' adaptor carrying 12 random nucleotides introduced a unique molecular identifier onto each TCR beta cDNA molecule. Each sample yielded at least 3 million CDR3-containing paired-end reads. First-strand cDNA synthesis was performed from all RNA using the Mint cDNA synthesis kit, with priming by a TRBC-specific oligonucleotide. Following uracil-DNA glycosylase treatment, a first 18-cycle PCR with universal primers M1SS and BC2_uni_R was performed on all cDNA. The authors' analysis ran thus. Normalization of each sample was performed by random selection of 1 million high-quality reads, each carrying a distinct molecular identifier. Instead of being binned into consensus sequences, reads with shared molecular identifiers were discarded. MiTCR, with a Q25 quality threshold and the strictest error-elimination algorithm, was used for CDR3 identification, clonotype clustering and error correction. A nonparametric unseen species model with Euler transformation was used to estimate a lower bound on total TCR beta diversity. TCRdb redid the processing of the public reads, applying fastp at Q25 and MiXCR, and retained in-frame beta chains. Rows are combined by CDR3 protein, so each entry shows the most common genes and DNA. TCRdb, rather than the study authors, made the V and J calls. This sample holds 910,000 or so distinct CDR3 sequences; roughly 51% were observed only once. 20% to 25% of the sample is taken by the ten largest.

This clonotype was detected only once. Its recognized antigen is unknown. The record has no base qualities; no much larger clone is one base away. Systemically healthy Caucasian individuals from Russia, 35 to 50 in total and aged 6 to 90 years, were included as donors. Each donor gave ten milliliters of peripheral blood, collected into EDTA-treated Vacutainer tubes. Ficoll-Paque density-gradient centrifugation was used to isolate PBMCs, with at least 6.5 million per sample. Total RNA was extracted from PBMCs with Trizol reagent, with at least 5.5 micrograms obtained per sample. Naive CD45RAhigh/CD27high T cell percentages were measured by flow cytometry on a PBMC aliquot from every donor. V trim: 6 bases; J trim: 0 bases; unmatched bases: 12. The germline V gene (reference sequence) supplies CDR1 SEHNR and CDR2 FQNEAQ. Reading from cysteine to phenylalanine, the CDR3 counts 18 amino acids. CDR3 DNA is the only sequence kept; it has 54 bases, read in frame from the first base.

The TCR originated in a woman aged 55-70 years in good health. What was sequenced was blood. The V gene is TRBV7-9 and the J gene is TRBJ1-3, and TRBD1 matches 9 of the central bases. The CDR3 corresponds to CASRDTGTGSNSGNTIYF. The DNA sequence reads TGTGCCAGCAGGGATACCGGGACAGGGAGTAACTCTGGAAACACCATATATTTT.